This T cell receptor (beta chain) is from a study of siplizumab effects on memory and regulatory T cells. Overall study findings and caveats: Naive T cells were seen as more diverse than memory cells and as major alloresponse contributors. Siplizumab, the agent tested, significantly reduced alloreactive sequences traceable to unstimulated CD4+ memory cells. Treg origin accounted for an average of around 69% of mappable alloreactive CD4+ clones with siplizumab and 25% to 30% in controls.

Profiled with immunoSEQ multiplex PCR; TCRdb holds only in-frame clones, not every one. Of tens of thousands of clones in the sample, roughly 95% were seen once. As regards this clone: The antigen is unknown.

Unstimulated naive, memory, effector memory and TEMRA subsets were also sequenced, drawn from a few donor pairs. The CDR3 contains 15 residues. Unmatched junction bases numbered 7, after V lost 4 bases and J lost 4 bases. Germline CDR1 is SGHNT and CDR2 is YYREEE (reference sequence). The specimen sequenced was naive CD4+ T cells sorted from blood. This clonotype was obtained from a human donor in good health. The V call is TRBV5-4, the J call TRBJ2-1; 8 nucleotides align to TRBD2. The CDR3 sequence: CASSLGGAYYNEQFF. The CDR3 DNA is TGTGCCAGCAGCCTCGGGGGGGCCTATTACAATGAGCAGTTCTTC.